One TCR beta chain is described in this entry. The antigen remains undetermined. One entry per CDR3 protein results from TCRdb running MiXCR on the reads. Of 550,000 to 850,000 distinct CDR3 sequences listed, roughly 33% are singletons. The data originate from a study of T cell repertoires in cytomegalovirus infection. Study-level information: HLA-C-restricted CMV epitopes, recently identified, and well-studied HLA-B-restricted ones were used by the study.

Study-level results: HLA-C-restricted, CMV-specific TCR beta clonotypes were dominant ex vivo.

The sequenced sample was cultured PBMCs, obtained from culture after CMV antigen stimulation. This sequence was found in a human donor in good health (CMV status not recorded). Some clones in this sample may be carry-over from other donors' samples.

The CDR3 nucleotides are TGTGCCTGGAGTTCGGGACTAGCGGGCCAGGGCTTCTTC. Translation: CAWSSGLAGQGFF. The chain joins TRBV30 to TRBJ2-1; TRBD2 matches at 12 bases. There are 13 residues in the CDR3. Trimming removed 2 bases from V and 16 bases from J; junction bases left unmatched: 9. Germline V CDR1 and CDR2: GTSNPN, SVGIG (reference sequence).